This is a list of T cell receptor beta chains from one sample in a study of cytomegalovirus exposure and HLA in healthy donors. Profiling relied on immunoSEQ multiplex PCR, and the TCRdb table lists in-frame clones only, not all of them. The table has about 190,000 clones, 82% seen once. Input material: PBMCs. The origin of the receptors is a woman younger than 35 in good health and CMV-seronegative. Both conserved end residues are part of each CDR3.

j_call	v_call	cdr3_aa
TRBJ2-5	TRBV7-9	CASSWGLAVYTETQYF
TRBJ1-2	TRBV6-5	CASSYSDYAGNGYTF
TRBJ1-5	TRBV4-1	CASSQETGNQPQHF
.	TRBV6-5	CASSYSISSYEQYF
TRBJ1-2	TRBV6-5	CASQESTGGGYTF
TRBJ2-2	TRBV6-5	CATQFLGNTGELFF
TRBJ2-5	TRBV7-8	CASSLRSAETQYF
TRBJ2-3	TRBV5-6	CASSLQAGGDTQYF
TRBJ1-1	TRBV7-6	CASSLGLQIGNTEAFF
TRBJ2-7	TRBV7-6	CASSLGGPSTEQYF
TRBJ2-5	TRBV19	CASSMAAGDQETQYF
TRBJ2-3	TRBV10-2	CASSRGSSTDTQYF
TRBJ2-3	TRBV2	CASWTGAGGPRSADTQYF
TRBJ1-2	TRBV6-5	CASSPGVASYGYTF
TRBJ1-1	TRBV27	CASSSWDSEAFF
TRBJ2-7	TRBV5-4	CASSFLTSEQYF
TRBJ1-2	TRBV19	CASSFRTGVYGYTF
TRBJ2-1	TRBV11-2	CASSYSTGGAYNEQFF
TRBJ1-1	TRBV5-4	CASSLGGGNMNTEAFF
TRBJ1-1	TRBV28	CASKQGAKRNTEAFF
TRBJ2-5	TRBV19	CASSVAGAGGETQYF
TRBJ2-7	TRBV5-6	CASSLGGGLYEQYF
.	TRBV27	CASSHQGTTYEQYF
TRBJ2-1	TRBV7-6	CASSLVEGPGYNEQFF
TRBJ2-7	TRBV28	CASSFAGLYEQYF
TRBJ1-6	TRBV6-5	CASSYAGYNSPLHF
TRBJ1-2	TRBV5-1	CASSLAFGTVYGYTF
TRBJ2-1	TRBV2	CASSQGQTEQFF
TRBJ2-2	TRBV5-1	CASSLTLRADGELFF
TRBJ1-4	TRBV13	CASSFQGVGEKLFF
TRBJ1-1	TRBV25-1	CASSAQAGTEAFF
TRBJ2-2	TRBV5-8	CASSLYGELFF
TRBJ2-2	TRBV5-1	CASSLLAGAGGELFF
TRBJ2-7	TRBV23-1	CASIPRDRGQNSPDEQYF
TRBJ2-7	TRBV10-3	CAISPSSYEQYF
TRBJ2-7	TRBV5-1	CASSSPGGEQYF
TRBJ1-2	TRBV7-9	CASSSEISYGYTF
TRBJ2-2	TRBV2	CASSEEGGRLTGELFF
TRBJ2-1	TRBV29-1	CSVRPGGRGYNEQFF
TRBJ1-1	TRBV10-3	CAIRGGQVPLSTEAFF
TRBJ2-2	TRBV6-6	CASSSETSNTGELFF
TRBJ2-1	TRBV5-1	CASSWGTGGNEQFF
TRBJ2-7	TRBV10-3	CAISESLGAVYEQYF
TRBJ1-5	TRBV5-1	CASDPETGEDQPQHF
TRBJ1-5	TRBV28	CASSFKTEGQPQHF
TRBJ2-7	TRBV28	CASSLQGPPRRQYF
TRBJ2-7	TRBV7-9	CASSELGSSGDEQYF
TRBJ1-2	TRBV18	CASSPTSNRLYGYTF
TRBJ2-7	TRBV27	CASSFGSGYSYEQYF
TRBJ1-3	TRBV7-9	CASSSTESSGNTIYF